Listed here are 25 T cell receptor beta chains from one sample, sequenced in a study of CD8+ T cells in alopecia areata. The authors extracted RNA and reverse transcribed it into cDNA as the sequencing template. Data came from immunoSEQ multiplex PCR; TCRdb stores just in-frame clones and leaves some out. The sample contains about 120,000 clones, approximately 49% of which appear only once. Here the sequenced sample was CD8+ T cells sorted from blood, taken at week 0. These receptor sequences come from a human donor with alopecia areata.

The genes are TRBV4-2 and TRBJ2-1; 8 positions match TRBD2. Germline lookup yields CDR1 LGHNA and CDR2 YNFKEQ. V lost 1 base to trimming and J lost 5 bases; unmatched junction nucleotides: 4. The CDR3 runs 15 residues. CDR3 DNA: TGTGCCAGCAGCCAAGCCCTAGCGGGTAACAATGAGCAGTTCTTC. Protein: CASSQALAGNNEQFF.

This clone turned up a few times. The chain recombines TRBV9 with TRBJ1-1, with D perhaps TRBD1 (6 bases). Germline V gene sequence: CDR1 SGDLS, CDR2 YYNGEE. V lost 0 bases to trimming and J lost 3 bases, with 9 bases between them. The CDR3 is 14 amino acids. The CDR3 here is CASSVATGYTEAFF. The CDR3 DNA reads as TGTGCCAGCAGCGTAGCAACAGGGTACACTGAAGCTTTCTTT.

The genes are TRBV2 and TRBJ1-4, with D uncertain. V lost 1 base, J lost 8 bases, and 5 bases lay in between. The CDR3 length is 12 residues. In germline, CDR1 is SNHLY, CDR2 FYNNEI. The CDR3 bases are TGTGCCAGCAGTGAAGTTGAGGAAAAACTGTTTTTT. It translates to CASSEVEEKLFF. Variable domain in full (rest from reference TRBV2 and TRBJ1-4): EPEVTQTPSHQVTQMGQEVILRCVPISNHLYFYWYRQILGQKVEFLVSFYNNEISEKSEIFDDQFSVERPDGSNFTLKIRSTKLEDSAMYFCASSEVEEKLFFGSGTQLSVL.

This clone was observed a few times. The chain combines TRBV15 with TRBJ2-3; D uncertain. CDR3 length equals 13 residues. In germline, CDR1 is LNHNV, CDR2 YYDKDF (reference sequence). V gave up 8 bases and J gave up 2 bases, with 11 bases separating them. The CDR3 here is CATGVVATDTQYF. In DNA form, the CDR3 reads TGTGCCACCGGGGTCGTGGCCACAGATACGCAGTATTTT.

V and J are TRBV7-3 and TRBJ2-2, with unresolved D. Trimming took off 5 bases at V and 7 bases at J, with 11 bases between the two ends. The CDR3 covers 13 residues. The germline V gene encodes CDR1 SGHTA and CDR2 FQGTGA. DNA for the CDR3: TGTGCCAGCAGCCCCCTCATCCGCGGGGAGCTGTTTTTT. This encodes CASSPLIRGELFF.

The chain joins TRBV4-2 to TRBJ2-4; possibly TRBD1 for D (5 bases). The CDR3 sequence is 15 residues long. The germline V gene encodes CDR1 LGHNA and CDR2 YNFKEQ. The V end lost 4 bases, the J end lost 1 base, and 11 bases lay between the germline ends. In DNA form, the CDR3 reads TGTGCCAGCAGCCCGGTCAAGGGGGCCAAAAACATTCAGTACTTC. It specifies CASSPVKGAKNIQYF.

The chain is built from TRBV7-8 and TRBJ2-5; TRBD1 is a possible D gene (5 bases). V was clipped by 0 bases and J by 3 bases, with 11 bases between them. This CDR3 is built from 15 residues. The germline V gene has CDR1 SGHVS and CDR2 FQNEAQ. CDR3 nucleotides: TGTGCCAGCAGCTTAGCGGTAGAAGGGGAAGAGACCCAGTACTTC. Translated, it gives CASSLAVEGEETQYF.

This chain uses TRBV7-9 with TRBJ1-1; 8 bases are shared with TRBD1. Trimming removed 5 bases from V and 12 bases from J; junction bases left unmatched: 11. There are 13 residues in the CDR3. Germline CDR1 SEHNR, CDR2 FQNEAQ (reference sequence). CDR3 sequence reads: CASSVGQALETFF. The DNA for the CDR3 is TGTGCCAGCAGCGTGGGACAGGCTTTAGAGACTTTCTTT.

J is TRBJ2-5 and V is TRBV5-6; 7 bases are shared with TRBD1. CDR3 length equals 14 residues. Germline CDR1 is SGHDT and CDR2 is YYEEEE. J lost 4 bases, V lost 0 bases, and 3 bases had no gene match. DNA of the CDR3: TGTGCCAGCAGCTTGGGACAGGGTATAGAGACCCAGTACTTC. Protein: CASSLGQGIETQYF.

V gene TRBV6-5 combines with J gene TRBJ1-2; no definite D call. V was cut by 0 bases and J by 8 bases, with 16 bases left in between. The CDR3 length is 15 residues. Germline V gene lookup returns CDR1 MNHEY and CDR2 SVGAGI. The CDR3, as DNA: TGTGCCAGCAGTTACTCGGCAAGCCCTACGGGGGGCTACACCTTC. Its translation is CASSYSASPTGGYTF.

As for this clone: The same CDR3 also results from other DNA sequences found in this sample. The CDR3 protein is CASSVGGPSYEQYF. DNA for the CDR3: TGTGCCAGCAGCGTAGGGGGACCGTCCTACGAGCAGTACTTC. The rearrangement uses TRBV9 and TRBJ2-7; TRBD1 or TRBD2 may be the D gene (5 bases each). The V gene lost 0 bases and the J gene lost 1 base, with 8 bases spanning the gap. There are 14 residues in the CDR3. Germline lookup yields CDR1 SGDLS and CDR2 YYNGEE.

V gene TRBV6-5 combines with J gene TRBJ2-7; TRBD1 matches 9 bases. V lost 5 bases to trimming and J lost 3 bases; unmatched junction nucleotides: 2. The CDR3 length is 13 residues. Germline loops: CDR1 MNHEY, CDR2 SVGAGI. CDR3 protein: CASSGTGSYEQYF. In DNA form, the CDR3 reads TGTGCCAGCAGTGGGACAGGGAGCTACGAGCAGTACTTC.

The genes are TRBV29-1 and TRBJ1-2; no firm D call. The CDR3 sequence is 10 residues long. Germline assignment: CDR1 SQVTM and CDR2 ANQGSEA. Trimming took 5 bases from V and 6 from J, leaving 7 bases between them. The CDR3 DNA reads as TGCAGCGTTCTAGGAAATGGCTACACCTTC. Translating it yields CSVLGNGYTF.

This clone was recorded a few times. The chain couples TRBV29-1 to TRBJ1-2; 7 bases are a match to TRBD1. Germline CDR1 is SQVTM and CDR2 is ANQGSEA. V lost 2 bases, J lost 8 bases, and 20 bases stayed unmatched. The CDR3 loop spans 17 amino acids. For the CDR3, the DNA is TGCAGCGTTGAACCCACCCCGGGACAGCCTGAATGGCACGGCTACACCTTC. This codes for CSVEPTPGQPEWHGYTF.

CDR3 sequence reads: CASTRGGSGYTF. Written as DNA, the CDR3 is TGTGCCAGCACCCGTGGGGGAAGCGGCTACACCTTC. This chain connects TRBV9 to TRBJ1-2, with a tentative D call TRBD1 (5 bases). This CDR3 contains 12 residues. CDR1 and CDR2 from the germline V gene are SGDLS and YYNGEE. Trimming left V 6 bases short and J 8 bases short, with 14 bases between.

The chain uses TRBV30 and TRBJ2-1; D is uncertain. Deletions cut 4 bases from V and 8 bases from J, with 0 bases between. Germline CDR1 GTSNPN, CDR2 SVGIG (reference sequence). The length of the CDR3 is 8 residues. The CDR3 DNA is TGTGCCTGGAATGAGCAGTTCTTC. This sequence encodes CAWNEQFF.

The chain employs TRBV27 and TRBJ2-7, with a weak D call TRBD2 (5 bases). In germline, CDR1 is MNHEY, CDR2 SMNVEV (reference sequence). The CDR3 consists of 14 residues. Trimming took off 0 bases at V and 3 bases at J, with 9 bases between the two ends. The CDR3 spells CASSLSTAGYEQYF. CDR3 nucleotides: TGTGCCAGCAGTTTATCAACCGCGGGCTACGAGCAGTACTTC.

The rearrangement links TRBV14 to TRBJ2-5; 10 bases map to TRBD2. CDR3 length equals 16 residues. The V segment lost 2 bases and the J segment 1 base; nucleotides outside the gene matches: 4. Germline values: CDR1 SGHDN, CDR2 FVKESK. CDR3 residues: CASSQTLAGAQETQYF. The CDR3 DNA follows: TGTGCCAGCAGCCAAACCCTAGCGGGGGCCCAAGAGACCCAGTACTTC.

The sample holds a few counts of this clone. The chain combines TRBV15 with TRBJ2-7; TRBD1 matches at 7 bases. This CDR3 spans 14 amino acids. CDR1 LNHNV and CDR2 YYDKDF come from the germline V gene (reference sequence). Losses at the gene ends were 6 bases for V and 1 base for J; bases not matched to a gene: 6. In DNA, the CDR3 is TGTGCCACCAGGCAGACAGGGCCTTCCTACGAGCAGTACTTC. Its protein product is CATRQTGPSYEQYF.

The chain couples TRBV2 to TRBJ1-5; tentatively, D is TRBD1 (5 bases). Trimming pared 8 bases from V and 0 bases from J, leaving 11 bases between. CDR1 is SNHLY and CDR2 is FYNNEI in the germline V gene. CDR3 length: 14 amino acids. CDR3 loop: CASWGGYSNQPQHF. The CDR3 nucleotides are TGTGCCAGCTGGGGGGGTTATAGCAATCAGCCCCAGCATTTT.

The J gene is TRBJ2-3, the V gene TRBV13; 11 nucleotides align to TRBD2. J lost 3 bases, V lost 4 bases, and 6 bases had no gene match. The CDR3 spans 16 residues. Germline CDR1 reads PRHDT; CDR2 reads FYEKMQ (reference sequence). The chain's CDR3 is CASSSASGGNTDTQYF. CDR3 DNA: TGTGCCAGCAGCTCGGCTAGCGGGGGGAATACAGATACGCAGTATTTT.

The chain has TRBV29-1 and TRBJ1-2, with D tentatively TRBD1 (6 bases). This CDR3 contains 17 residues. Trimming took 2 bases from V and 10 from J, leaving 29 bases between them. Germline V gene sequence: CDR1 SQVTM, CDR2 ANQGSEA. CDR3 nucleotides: TGCAGCGTTGAATCTAACTGGGACAACTCACATCCTCTTCCCTACACCTTC. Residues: CSVESNWDNSHPLPYTF.

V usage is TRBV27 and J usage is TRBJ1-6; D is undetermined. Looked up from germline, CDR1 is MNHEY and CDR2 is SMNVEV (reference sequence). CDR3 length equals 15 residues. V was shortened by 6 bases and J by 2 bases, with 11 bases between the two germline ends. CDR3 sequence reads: CASRPGWAYNSPLHF. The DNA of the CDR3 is TGTGCCAGCAGACCAGGATGGGCCTATAATTCACCCCTCCACTTT.

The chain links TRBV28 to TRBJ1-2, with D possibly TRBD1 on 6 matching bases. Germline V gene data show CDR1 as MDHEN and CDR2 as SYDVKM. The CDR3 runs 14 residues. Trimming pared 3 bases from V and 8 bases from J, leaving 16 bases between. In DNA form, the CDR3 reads TGTGCCAGCAGTTTGGAAGGGGGGACTCGGGGCTACACCTTC. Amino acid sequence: CASSLEGGTRGYTF.

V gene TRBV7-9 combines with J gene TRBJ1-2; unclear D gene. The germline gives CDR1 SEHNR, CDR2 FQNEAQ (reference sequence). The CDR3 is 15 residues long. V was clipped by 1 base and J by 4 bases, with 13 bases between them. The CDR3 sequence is CASSLGEGTGYGYTF. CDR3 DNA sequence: TGTGCCAGCAGCTTAGGGGAGGGAACGGGCTATGGCTACACCTTC.